These 9 T cell receptor beta chains originate from one sample sequenced in a study of CD8+ T cells in alopecia areata. TCR sequencing used cDNA made by reverse transcription of extracted RNA. TCRdb keeps only in-frame clones here, not all; method: immunoSEQ multiplex PCR. The table lists roughly 100,000 clones, about three fifths of them singletons. Treatment specified: oral pan-JAK inhibitor, 5-10 mg twice daily. The sample was CD8+ T cells sorted from blood, taken at approximately week 61, from a patient treated with tofacitinib. The receptors stem from a human donor with alopecia areata.

The count of this clone is one. The genes are TRBV9 and TRBJ2-7, with D unresolved. Germline V gene lookup returns CDR1 SGDLS and CDR2 YYNGEE. The CDR3 extends over 15 amino acids. Trimming took off 1 base at V and 6 bases at J, with 17 bases between the two ends. This chain's CDR3 is CASSVMPGDLREQYF. The DNA of the CDR3 is TGTGCCAGCAGCGTAATGCCCGGTGACCTACGCGAGCAGTACTTC.

The chain is built from TRBV29-1 and TRBJ2-7; 8 bases match TRBD1. The CDR3 is 13 residues long. Germline lookup yields CDR1 SQVTM and CDR2 ANQGSEA. Trimming at V came to 4 bases and at J to 0 bases, leaving 2 bases not matched to a gene. The CDR3, as DNA: TGCAGCGTTGCAGGGGGCCTCTCCTACGAGCAGTACTTC. As protein: CSVAGGLSYEQYF.

The chain uses TRBV13 and TRBJ2-5; D remains ambiguous. V was cut by 4 bases and J by 4 bases, with 7 bases left in between. Germline V CDR1 and CDR2: PRHDT, FYEKMQ (reference sequence). The CDR3 is 12 residues long. The DNA of the CDR3 is TGTGCCAGCAGCTACTCGAGAGAGACCCAGTACTTC. Its protein is CASSYSRETQYF.

The chain combines TRBV28 with TRBJ1-1; D gene unclear. V lost 7 bases and J 1 base, leaving 10 bases between the germline ends. The CDR3 spans 13 residues. In germline, CDR1 is MDHEN, CDR2 SYDVKM. The CDR3 sequence is CASISQPNTEAFF. CDR3 DNA: TGTGCCAGCATCAGTCAGCCGAACACTGAAGCTTTCTTT.

The chain has TRBV7-9 and TRBJ2-3, with D possibly being TRBD2 (6 bases). The CDR3 length is 13 residues. Germline V lookup: CDR1 SEHNR, CDR2 FQNEAQ (reference sequence). V lost 5 bases to trimming and J lost 6 bases, with 12 bases between them. CDR3 nucleotide sequence: TGTGCCAGCAGCGCGGGACCCCGTGATACGCAGTATTTT. Encoded protein: CASSAGPRDTQYF.

V gene TRBV7-7 combines with J gene TRBJ1-5; D perhaps matches TRBD1 (5 bases). Germline V gene sequence: CDR1 SSHAT, CDR2 FNYEAQ (reference sequence). The CDR3 length is 15 residues. V lost 6 bases and J 7 bases, leaving 19 bases between the germline ends. The CDR3, as DNA: TGTGCCAGCAGGGAAAAGTGGGGGGGTACCCAGCCCCAGCATTTT. It specifies CASREKWGGTQPQHF.

This clone was recorded a few times. This chain connects TRBV4-1 to TRBJ2-2; D gene unclear. Germline V gives CDR1 MGHRA, CDR2 YSYEKL. The CDR3 sequence is 11 residues long. V dropped 2 bases and J dropped 8 bases, with 3 bases sitting between them. CDR3 in DNA: TGCGCCAGCAGCCAACAAGGGGAGCTGTTTTTT. The encoded protein is CASSQQGELFF.

The sample holds many counts of this clone. Other DNA variants within this sample encode the same CDR3. The chain recombines TRBV5-6 with TRBJ1-6; maybe TRBD1 (5 bases). CDR1 and CDR2 (germline): SGHDT, YYEEEE. The length of the CDR3 is 14 residues. V shed 3 bases and J shed 7 bases, with 11 bases lying between them. This CDR3 reads CASSSSGANSPLHF. CDR3 DNA sequence: TGTGCCAGCAGCTCTTCCGGGGCCAATTCACCCCTCCACTTT.

The chain couples TRBV6-5 to TRBJ1-2; D is unclear. V was cut by 4 bases and J by 1 base, with 7 bases left in between. Per germline, CDR1 MNHEY and CDR2 SVGAGI. The CDR3 sequence is 13 residues long. CDR3 nucleotide sequence: TGTGCCAGCAGTTTAGGCATTAACTATGGCTACACCTTC. This gives the protein CASSLGINYGYTF.